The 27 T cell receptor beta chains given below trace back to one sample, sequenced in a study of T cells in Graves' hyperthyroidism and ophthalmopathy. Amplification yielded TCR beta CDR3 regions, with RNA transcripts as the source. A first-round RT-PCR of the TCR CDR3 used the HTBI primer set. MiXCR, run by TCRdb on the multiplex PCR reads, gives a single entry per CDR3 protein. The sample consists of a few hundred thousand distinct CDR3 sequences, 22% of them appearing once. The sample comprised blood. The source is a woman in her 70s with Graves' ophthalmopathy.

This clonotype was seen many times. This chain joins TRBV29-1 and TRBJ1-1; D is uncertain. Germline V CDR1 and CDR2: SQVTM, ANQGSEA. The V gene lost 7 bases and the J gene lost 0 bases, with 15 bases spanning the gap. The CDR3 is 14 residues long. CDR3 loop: CSASEEALNTEAFF. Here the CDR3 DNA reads TGCAGCGCCTCGGAGGAGGCCTTGAACACTGAAGCTTTCTTT.

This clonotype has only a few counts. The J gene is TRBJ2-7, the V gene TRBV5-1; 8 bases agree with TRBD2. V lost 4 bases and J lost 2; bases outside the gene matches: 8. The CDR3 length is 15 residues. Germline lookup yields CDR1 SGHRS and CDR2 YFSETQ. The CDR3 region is CASSPIAGTTYEQYF. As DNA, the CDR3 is TGCGCCAGCAGCCCAATAGCGGGAACTACCTACGAGCAGTACTTC.

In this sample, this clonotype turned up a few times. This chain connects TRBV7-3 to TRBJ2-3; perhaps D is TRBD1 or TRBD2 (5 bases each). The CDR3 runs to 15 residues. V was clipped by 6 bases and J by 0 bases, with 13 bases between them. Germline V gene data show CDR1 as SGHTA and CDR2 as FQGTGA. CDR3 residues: CASRIAGDSTDTQYF. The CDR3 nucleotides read TGTGCCAGCAGGATTGCCGGGGACAGCACAGATACGCAGTATTTT.

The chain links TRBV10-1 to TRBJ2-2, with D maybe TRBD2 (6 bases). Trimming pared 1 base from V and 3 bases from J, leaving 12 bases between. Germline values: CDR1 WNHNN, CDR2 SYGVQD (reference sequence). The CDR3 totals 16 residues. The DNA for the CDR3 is TGCGCCAGCAGTGAGTGGCGGGGCCCCCACACCGGGGAGCTGTTTTTT. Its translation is CASSEWRGPHTGELFF.

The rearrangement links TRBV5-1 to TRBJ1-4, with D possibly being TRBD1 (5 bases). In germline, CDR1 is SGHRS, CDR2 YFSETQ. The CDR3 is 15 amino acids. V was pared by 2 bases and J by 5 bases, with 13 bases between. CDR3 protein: CASSLGVIGNEKLFF. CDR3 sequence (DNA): TGCGCCAGCAGCTTAGGGGTTATCGGGAATGAAAAACTGTTTTTT.

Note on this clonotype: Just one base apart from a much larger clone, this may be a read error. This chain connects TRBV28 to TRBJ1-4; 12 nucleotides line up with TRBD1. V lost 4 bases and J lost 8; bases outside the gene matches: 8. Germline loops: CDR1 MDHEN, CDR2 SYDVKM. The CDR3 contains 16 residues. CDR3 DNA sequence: TGTGCCAGCAGTTCCCAGGGACAGGGGGCGACGGAAAAACTGTTTTTT. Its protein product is CASSSQGQGATEKLFF.

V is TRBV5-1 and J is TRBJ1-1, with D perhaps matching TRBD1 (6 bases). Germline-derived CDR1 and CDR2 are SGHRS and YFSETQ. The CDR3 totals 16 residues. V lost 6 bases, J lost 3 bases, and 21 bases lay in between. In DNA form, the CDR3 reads TGCGCCAGCAAGGAATGGAGGGGGAGGCTAGACACTGAAGCTTTCTTT. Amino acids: CASKEWRGRLDTEAFF. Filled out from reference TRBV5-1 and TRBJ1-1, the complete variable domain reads KAGVTQTPRYLIKTRGQQVTLSCSPISGHRSVSWYQQTPGQGLQFLFEYFSETQRNKGNFPGRFSGRQFSNSRSEMNVSTLELGDSALYLCASKEWRGRLDTEAFFGQGTRLTVV.

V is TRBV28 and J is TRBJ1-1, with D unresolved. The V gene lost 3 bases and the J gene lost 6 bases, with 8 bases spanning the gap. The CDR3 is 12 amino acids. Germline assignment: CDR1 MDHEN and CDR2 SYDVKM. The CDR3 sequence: CASSFVQAEAFF. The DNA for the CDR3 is TGTGCCAGCAGTTTTGTCCAGGCTGAAGCTTTCTTT.

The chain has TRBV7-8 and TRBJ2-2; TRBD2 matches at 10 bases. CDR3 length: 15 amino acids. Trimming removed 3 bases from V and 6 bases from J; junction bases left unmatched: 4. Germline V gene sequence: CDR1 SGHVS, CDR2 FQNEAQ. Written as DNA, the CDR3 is TGTGCCAGCAGCTTCTGGACTAGCGGATCCGGGGAGCTGTTTTTT. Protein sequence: CASSFWTSGSGELFF.

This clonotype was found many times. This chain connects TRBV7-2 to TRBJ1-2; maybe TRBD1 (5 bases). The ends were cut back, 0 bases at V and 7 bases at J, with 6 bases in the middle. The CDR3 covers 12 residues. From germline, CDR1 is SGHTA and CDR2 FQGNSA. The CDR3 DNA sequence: TGTGCCAGCAGCTTAGCGACAGCTGGCTACACCTTC. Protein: CASSLATAGYTF. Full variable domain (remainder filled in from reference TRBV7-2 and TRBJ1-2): GAGVSQSPSNKVTEKGKDVELRCDPISGHTALYWYRQSLGQGLEFLIYFQGNSAPDKSGLPSDRFSAERTGGSVSTLTIQRTQQEDSAVYLCASSLATAGYTFGSGTRLTVV.

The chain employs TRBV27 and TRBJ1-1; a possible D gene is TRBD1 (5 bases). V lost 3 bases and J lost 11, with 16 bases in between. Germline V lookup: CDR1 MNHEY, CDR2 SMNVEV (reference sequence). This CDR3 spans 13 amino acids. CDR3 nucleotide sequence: TGTGCCAGCAGTTTTTTGTCCGGGACGGTGGCTTTCTTT. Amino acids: CASSFLSGTVAFF.

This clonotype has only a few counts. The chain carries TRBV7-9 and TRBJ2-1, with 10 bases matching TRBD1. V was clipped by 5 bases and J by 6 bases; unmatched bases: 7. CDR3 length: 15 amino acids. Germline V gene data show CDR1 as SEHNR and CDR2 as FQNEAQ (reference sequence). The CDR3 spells CASSPRDRGPNEQFF. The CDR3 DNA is TGTGCCAGCAGCCCCCGGGACAGGGGCCCCAATGAGCAGTTCTTC. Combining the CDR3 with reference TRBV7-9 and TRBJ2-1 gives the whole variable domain DTGVSQNPRHKITKRGQNVTFRCDPISEHNRLYWYRQTLGQGPEFLTYFQNEAQLEKSRLLSDRFSAERPKGSFSTLEIQRTEQGDSAMYLCASSPRDRGPNEQFFGPGTRLTVL.

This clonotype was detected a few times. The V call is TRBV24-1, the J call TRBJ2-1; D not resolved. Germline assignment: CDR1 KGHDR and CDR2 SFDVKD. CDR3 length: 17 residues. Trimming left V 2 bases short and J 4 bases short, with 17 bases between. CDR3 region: CATSDSIGRIRYNEQFF. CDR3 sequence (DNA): TGTGCCACCAGTGATTCCATAGGACGGATCAGGTACAATGAGCAGTTCTTC.

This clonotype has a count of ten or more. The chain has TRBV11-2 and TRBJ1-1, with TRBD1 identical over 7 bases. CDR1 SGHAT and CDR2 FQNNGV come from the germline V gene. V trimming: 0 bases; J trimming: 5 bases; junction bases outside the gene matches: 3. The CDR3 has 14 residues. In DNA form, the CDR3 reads TGTGCCAGCAGCTTAGACAGGGGGAGAACTGAAGCTTTCTTT. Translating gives CASSLDRGRTEAFF.

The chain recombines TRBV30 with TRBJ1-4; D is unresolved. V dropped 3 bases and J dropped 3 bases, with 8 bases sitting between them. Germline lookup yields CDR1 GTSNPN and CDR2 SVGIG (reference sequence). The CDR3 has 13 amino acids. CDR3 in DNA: TGTGCCTGGAGGGGGTCAGCTAATGAAAAACTGTTTTTT. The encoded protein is CAWRGSANEKLFF.

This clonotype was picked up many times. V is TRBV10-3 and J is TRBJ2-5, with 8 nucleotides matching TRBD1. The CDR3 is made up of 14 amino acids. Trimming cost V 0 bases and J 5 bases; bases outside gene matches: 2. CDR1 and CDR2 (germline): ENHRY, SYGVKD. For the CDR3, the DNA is TGTGCCATCAGTGAGTCGACAGGGGCCGAGACCCAGTACTTC. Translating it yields CAISESTGAETQYF.

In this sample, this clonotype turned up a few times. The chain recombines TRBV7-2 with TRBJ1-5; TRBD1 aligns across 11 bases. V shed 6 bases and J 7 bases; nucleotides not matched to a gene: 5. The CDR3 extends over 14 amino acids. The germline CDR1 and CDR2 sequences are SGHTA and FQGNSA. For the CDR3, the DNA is TGTGCCAGCAGTCCGGGACAGGGGGTACAGCCCCAGCATTTT. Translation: CASSPGQGVQPQHF. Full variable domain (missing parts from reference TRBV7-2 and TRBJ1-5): GAGVSQSPSNKVTEKGKDVELRCDPISGHTALYWYRQSLGQGLEFLIYFQGNSAPDKSGLPSDRFSAERTGGSVSTLTIQRTQQEDSAVYLCASSPGQGVQPQHFGDGTRLSIL.

CDR3 residues: CASSIGQGPYGYTF. The CDR3 DNA follows: TGTGCCAGTAGTATCGGACAGGGCCCCTATGGCTACACCTTC. This chain connects TRBV19 to TRBJ1-2, with 8 bases aligning to TRBD1. V lost 3 bases and J lost 4; bases outside the gene matches: 4. In germline, CDR1 is LNHDA, CDR2 SQIVND (reference sequence). The CDR3 is 14 amino acids.

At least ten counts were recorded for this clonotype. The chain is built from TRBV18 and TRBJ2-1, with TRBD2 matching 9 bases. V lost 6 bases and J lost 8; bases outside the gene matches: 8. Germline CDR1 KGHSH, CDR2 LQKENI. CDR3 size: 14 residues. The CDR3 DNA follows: TGTGCCAGCTCGCCAGCGGGAGGATATGATGAGCAGTTCTTC. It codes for CASSPAGGYDEQFF.

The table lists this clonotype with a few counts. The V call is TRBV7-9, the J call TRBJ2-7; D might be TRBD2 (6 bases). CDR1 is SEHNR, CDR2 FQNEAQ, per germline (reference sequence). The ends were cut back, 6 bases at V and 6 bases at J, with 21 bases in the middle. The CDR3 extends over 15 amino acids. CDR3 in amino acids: CASSYVPGRGLEQYF. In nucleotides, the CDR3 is TGTGCCAGCAGTTACGTCCCGGGGCGGGGCCTCGAGCAGTACTTC.

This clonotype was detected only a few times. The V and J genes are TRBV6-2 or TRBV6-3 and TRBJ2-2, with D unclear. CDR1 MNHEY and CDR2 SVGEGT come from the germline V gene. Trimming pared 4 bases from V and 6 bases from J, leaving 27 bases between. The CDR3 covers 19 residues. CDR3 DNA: TGTGCCAGCAGTTCCCCCCGGGTGCGCCCGCGGTTCCCACCCGGGGAGCTGTTTTTT. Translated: CASSSPRVRPRFPPGELFF.

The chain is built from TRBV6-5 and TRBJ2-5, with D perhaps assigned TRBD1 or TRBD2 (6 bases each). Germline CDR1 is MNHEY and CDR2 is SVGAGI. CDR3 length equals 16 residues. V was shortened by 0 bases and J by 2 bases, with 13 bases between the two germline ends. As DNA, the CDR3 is TGTGCCAGCAGTTACTCCGGGGGCTCTTATCAAGAGACCCAGTACTTC. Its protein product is CASSYSGGSYQETQYF.

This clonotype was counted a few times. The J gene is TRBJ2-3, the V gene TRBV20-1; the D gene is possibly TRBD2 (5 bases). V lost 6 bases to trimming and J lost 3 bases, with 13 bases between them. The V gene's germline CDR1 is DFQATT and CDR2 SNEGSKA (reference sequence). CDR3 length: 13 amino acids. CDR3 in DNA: TGCAGTGCGCGAACACTAGGAACAGATACGCAGTATTTT. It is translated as CSARTLGTDTQYF.

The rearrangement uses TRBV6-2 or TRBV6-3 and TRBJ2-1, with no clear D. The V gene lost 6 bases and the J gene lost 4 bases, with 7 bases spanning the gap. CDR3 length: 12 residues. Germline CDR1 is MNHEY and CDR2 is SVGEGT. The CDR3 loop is CASRGPYNEQFF. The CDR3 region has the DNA TGTGCCAGCAGAGGTCCTTACAATGAGCAGTTCTTC.

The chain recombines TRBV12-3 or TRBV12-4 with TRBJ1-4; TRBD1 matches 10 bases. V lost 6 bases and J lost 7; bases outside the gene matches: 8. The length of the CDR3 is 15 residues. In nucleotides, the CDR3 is TGTGCCAGCAGCATGACAGGGGGCCCAATTGAAAAACTGTTTTTT. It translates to CASSMTGGPIEKLFF.

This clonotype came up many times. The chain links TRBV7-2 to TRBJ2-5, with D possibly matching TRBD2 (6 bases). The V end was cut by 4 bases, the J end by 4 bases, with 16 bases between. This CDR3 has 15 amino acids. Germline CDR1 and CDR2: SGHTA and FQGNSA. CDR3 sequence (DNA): TGTGCCAGCAGCTCAATTAGCGGTCTTAGAGAGACCCAGTACTTC. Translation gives CASSSISGLRETQYF.

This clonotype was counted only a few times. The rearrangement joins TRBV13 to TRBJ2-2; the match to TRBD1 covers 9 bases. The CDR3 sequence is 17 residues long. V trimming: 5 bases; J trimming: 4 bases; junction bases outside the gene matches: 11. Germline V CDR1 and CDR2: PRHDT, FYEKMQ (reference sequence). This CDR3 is CASSRNPGTGFTGELFF. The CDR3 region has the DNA TGTGCCAGCAGCAGAAACCCGGGGACAGGGTTCACCGGGGAGCTGTTTTTT.